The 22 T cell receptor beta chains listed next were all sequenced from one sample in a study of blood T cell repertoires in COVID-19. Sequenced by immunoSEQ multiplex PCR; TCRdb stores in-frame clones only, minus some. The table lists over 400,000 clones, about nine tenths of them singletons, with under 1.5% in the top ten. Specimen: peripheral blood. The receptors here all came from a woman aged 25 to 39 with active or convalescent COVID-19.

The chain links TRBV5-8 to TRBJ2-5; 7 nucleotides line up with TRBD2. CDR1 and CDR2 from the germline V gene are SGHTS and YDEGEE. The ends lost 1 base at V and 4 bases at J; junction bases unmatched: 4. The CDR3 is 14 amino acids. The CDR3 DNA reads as TGTGCCAGCAGCTTGTCGGGAGGTCTAGAGACCCAGTACTTC. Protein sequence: CASSLSGGLETQYF.

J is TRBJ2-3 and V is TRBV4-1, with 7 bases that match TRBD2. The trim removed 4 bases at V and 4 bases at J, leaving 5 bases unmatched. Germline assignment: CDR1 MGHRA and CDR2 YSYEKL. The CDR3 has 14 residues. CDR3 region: CASSPSGGADTQYF. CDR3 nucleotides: TGCGCCAGCAGCCCTAGTGGGGGGGCAGATACGCAGTATTTT.

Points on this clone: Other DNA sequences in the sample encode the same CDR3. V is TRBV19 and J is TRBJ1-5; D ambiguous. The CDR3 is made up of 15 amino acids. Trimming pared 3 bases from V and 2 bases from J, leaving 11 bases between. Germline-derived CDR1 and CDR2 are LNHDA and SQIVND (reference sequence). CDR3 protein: CASSISRGGNQPQHF. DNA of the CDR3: TGTGCCAGTAGTATCAGTCGGGGAGGCAATCAGCCCCAGCATTTT.

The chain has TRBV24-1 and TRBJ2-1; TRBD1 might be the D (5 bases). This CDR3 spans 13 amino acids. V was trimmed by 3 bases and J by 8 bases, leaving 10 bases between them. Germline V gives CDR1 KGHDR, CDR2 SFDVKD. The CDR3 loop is CATSDPQGDEQFF. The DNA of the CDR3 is TGTGCCACCAGTGATCCCCAGGGCGATGAGCAGTTCTTC.

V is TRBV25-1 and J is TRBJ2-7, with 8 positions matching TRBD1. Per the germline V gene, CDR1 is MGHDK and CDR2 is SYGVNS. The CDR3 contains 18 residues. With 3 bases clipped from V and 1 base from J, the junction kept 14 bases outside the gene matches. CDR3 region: CASSDPVPGQVGSYEQYF. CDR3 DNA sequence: TGTGCCAGCAGTGACCCGGTCCCGGGACAGGTGGGATCCTACGAGCAGTACTTC.

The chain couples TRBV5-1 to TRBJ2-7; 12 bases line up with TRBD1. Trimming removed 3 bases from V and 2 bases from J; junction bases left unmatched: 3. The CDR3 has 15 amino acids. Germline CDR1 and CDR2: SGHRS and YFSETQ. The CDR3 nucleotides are TGCGCCAGCAGCTGGGGACAGGGGGCAACCTACGAGCAGTACTTC. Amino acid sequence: CASSWGQGATYEQYF. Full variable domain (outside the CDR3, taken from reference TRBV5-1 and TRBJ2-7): KAGVTQTPRYLIKTRGQQVTLSCSPISGHRSVSWYQQTPGQGLQFLFEYFSETQRNKGNFPGRFSGRQFSNSRSEMNVSTLELGDSALYLCASSWGQGATYEQYFGPGTRLTVT.

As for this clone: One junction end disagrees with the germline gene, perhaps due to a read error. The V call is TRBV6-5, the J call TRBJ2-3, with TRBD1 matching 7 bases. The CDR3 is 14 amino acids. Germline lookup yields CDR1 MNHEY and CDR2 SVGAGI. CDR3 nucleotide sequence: TGTGCCAGCAGTCCCGGGGACAGCACATATACGCAGTATTTT. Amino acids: CASSPGDSTYTQYF.

CDR3 bases: TGCGCCAGCAGCCTGCGTTTCCCGGAGGTGCAGCCCCAGCATTTT. Residues: CASSLRFPEVQPQHF. The chain employs TRBV4-1 and TRBJ1-5; D not certain. This CDR3 has 15 residues. Germline V CDR1 and CDR2: MGHRA, YSYEKL. The V and J ends lost 4 bases and 7 bases respectively, with 17 bases between them.

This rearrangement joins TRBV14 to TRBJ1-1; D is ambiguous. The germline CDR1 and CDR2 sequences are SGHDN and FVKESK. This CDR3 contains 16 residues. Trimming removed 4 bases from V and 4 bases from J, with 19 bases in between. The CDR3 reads CASSPYNERGRTEAFF. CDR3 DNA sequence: TGTGCCAGCAGCCCGTATAACGAGAGAGGGCGCACTGAAGCTTTCTTT.

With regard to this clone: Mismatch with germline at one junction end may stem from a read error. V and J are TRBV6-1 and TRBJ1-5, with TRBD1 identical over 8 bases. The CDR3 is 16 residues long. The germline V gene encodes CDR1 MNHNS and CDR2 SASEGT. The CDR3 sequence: CASSEGDRGAGQPQHF. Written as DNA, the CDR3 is TGTGCCAGCAGCGAAGGAGACAGGGGCGCAGGCCAGCCCCAGCATTTT.

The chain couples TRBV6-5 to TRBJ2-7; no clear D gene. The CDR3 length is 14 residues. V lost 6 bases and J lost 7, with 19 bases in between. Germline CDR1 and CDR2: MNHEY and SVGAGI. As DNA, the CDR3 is TGTGCCAGCAGCCGAAACAGTGTTAATTTGGAGCAGTACTTC. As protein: CASSRNSVNLEQYF.

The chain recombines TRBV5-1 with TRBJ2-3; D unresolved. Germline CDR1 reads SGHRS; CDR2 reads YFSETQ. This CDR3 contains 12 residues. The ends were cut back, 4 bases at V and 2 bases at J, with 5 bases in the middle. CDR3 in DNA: TGCGCCAGCAGCCTAGACACAGATACGCAGTATTTT. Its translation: CASSLDTDTQYF.

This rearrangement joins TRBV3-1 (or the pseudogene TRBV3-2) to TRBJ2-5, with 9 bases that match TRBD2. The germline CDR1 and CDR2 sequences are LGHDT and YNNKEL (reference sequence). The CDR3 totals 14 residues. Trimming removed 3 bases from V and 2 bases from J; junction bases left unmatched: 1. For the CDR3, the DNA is TGTGCCAGCAGCCATGGACTAGCGCAAGAGACCCAGTACTTC. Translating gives CASSHGLAQETQYF.

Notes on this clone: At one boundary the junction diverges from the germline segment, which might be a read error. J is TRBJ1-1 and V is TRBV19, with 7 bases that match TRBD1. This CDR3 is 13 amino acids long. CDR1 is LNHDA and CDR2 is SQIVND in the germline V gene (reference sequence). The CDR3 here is CASSIQEGQRSAF. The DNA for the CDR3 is TGTGCCAGTAGTATCCAAGAGGGACAGCGTTCGGCCTTT.

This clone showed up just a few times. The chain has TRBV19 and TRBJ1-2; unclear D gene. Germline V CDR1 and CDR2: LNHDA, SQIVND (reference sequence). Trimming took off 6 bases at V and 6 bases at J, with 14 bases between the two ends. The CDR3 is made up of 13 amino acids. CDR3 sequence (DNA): TGTGCCAGTAGCGATACGGACTGGGATGGCTACACCTTC. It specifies CASSDTDWDGYTF. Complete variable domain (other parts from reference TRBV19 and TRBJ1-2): DGGITQSPKYLFRKEGQNVTLSCEQNLNHDAMYWYRQDPGQGLRLIYYSQIVNDFQKGDIAEGYSVSREKKESFPLTVTSAQKNPTAFYLCASSDTDWDGYTFGSGTRLTVV.

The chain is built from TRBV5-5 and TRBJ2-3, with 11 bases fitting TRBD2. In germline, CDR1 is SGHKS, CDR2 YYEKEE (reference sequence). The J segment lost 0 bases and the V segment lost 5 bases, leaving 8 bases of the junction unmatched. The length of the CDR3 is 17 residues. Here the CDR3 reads CASRGTSGKTSTDTQYF. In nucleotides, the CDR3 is TGTGCCAGCAGGGGGACTAGCGGCAAAACTAGCACAGATACGCAGTATTTT.

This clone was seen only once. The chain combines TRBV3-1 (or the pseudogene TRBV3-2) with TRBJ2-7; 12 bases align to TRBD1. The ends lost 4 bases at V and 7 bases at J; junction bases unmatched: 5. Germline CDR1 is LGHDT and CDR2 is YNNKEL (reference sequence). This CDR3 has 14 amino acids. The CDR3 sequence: CASSPGTGGREQYF. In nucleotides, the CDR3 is TGTGCCAGCAGCCCCGGGACAGGGGGCAGGGAGCAGTACTTC.

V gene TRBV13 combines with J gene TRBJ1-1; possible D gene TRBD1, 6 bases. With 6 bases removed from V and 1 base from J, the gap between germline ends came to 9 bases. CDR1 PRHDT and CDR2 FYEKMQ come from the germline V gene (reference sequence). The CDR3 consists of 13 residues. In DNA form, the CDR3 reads TGTGCCAGCAGGTTCAGGGGGAACACTGAAGCTTTCTTT. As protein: CASRFRGNTEAFF. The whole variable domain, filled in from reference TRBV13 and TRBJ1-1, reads AAGVIQSPRHLIKEKRETATLKCYPIPRHDTVYWYQQGPGQDPQFLISFYEKMQSDKGSIPDRFSAQQFSDYHSELNMSSLELGDSALYFCASRFRGNTEAFFGQGTRLTVV.

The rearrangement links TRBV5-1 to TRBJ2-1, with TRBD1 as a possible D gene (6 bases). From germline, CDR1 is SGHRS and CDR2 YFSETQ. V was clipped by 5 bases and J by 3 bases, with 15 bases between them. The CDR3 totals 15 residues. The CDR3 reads CASSPEPGDYNEQFF. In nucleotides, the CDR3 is TGCGCCAGCAGTCCCGAGCCAGGGGACTACAATGAGCAGTTCTTC.

The CDR3 DNA reads TGTGCCAGCAGCCGTGGGACTGTGGACTCACCCCTCCACTTT. It translates to CASSRGTVDSPLHF. This rearrangement joins TRBV5-6 to TRBJ1-6; D is perhaps TRBD1 (5 bases). Germline values: CDR1 SGHDT, CDR2 YYEEEE. Deletions cut 4 bases from V and 10 bases from J, with 15 bases between. The CDR3 has 14 amino acids.

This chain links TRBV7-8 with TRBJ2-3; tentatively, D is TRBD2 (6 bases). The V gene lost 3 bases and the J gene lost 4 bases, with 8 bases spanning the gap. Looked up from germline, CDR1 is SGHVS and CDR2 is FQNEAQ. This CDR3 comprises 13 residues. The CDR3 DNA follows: TGTGCCAGCAGCTTGGACTATCCAGATACGCAGTATTTT. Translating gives CASSLDYPDTQYF.

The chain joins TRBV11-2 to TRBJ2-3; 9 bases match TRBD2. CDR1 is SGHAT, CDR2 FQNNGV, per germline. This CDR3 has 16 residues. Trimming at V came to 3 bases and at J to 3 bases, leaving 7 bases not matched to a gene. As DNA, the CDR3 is TGTGCCAGCAGCTTCGGTAGCGGGGGAGGAACAGATACGCAGTATTTT. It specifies CASSFGSGGGTDTQYF.